What follows are 29 T cell receptor beta chains derived from one specimen sequenced in a study of blood T cell repertoires in COVID-19. Repertoires were generated with immunoSEQ multiplex PCR, while TCRdb's copy carries only in-frame clones and drops some. The sample holds 120,000 or so clones, approximately 87% seen once. Material for sequencing was peripheral blood. The receptors come from a woman in her forties or fifties with acute or convalescent COVID-19.

This chain connects TRBV19 to TRBJ2-7, with a tentative D call TRBD1 (6 bases). Germline assignment: CDR1 LNHDA and CDR2 SQIVND (reference sequence). The V and J ends lost 4 bases and 6 bases respectively, with 19 bases between them. The CDR3 contains 15 residues. Here the CDR3 DNA reads TGTGCCAGTAGTACGGACAGTTCTAGCCGCGGCGAGCAGTACTTC. Translated, it gives CASSTDSSSRGEQYF.

The chain carries TRBV10-3 and TRBJ1-6; 11 positions agree with TRBD1. Trimming took 0 bases from V and 6 from J; bases not matched to a gene: 4. Per germline, CDR1 ENHRY and CDR2 SYGVKD. CDR3 length: 17 residues. The CDR3 loop is CAISESGQGAGNSPLHF. Here the CDR3 DNA reads TGTGCCATCAGTGAGTCAGGACAGGGGGCAGGTAATTCACCCCTCCACTTT.

The chain is built from TRBV7-2 and TRBJ2-1; no clear D. The CDR3 runs to 14 residues. The germline CDR1 and CDR2 sequences are SGHTA and FQGNSA. Trimming took 4 bases from V and 5 from J, leaving 12 bases between them. This CDR3 reads CASSSRASNNEQFF. Written as DNA, the CDR3 is TGTGCCAGCAGCTCCCGAGCGTCCAACAATGAGCAGTTCTTC.

CDR3 amino acids: CASSTGEGQVFFDYGYTF. CDR3 DNA sequence: TGTGCCAGCAGCACAGGTGAGGGACAGGTTTTTTTTGACTATGGCTACACCTTC. The J gene is TRBJ1-2, the V gene TRBV21-1; the DNA was not compared with TRBD1, the D call given in the table. TRBV21-1 has pseudogene status. There are 18 residues in the CDR3.

The V gene is TRBV7-2, the J gene TRBJ1-1; tentative D call: TRBD1 (6 bases). V lost 2 bases, J lost 1 base, and 14 bases lay in between. This CDR3 is built from 16 residues. CDR1 and CDR2 (germline): SGHTA, FQGNSA. CDR3 loop: CASSLNSRGANTEAFF. The CDR3 coding sequence is TGTGCCAGCAGCTTAAATAGCAGGGGTGCGAACACTGAAGCTTTCTTT.

V usage is TRBV9 and J usage is TRBJ1-4, with D possibly matching TRBD1 (6 bases). CDR1 and CDR2 (germline): SGDLS, YYNGEE. Trimming took off 0 bases at V and 7 bases at J, with 16 bases between the two ends. The CDR3 runs 16 residues. The CDR3 reads CASSVGGQGMGEKLFF. The CDR3 bases are TGTGCCAGCAGCGTAGGGGGTCAGGGGATGGGTGAAAAACTGTTTTTT.

This clone has more than one count but fewer than ten. At one end the junction does not follow the germline gene, possibly because of a read error. The V and J genes are TRBV7-9 and TRBJ2-7; 9 bases align to TRBD1. Germline values: CDR1 SEHNR, CDR2 FQNEAQ (reference sequence). This CDR3 comprises 15 residues. The CDR3 here is CASSPSDRGRHEQYF. CDR3 nucleotide sequence: TGTGCCAGCAGCCCTTCGGACAGGGGAAGGCACGAACAGTACTTC.

The V and J genes are TRBV3-1 (or the pseudogene TRBV3-2) and TRBJ2-1, with 10 bases matching TRBD2. With 4 bases clipped from V and 5 bases from J, the junction kept 5 bases outside the gene matches. This CDR3 region has 15 residues. CDR1 is LGHDT and CDR2 is YNNKEL in the germline V gene (reference sequence). CDR3 loop: CASSPRTSGNNEQFF. CDR3 nucleotide sequence: TGTGCCAGCAGCCCCCGGACTAGCGGTAACAATGAGCAGTTCTTC.

The chain has TRBV2 and TRBJ1-4, with D uncertain. V was shortened by 2 bases and J by 8 bases, with 9 bases between the two germline ends. The CDR3 contains 13 residues. Germline loops: CDR1 SNHLY, CDR2 FYNNEI. The CDR3 nucleotides read TGTGCCAGCAGTGAACAACCCGGGGAAAAACTGTTTTTT. Its protein product is CASSEQPGEKLFF.

The genes are TRBV7-2 and TRBJ1-1; the D is unclear. V was trimmed by 3 bases and J by 0 bases, leaving 5 bases between them. The CDR3 totals 13 residues. Per the germline V gene, CDR1 is SGHTA and CDR2 is FQGNSA. CDR3 DNA sequence: TGTGCCAGCAGCTTTACGGTGAACACTGAAGCTTTCTTT. Translation gives CASSFTVNTEAFF.

CDR3 DNA: TGTGCCAGCAGCTTAGCGGGGGGAGATACGCAGTATTTT. Translated: CASSLAGGDTQYF. The chain couples TRBV7-2 to TRBJ2-3; TRBD2 is a possible D gene (6 bases). The CDR3 spans 13 residues. Germline CDR1 and CDR2: SGHTA and FQGNSA. The germline V and J ends were trimmed by 0 bases and 5 bases, with 6 bases remaining between them.

There are a few counts of this clone. V is TRBV3-1 (or the pseudogene TRBV3-2) and J is TRBJ2-2, with a possible D match to TRBD1 (6 bases). Trimming removed 2 bases at V and 5 bases at J, with 12 bases between. The CDR3 loop spans 15 amino acids. Germline V gene lookup returns CDR1 LGHDT and CDR2 YNNKEL (reference sequence). The DNA of the CDR3 is TGTGCCAGCAGCCAATGGGCAGGGGCTACCGGGGAGCTGTTTTTT. Its protein is CASSQWAGATGELFF.

This clone was found a few times. This chain connects TRBV19 to TRBJ1-1; tentatively, D is TRBD1 (6 bases). The CDR3 is 13 residues long. Trimming took 6 bases from V and 3 from J, leaving 11 bases between them. In germline, CDR1 is LNHDA, CDR2 SQIVND (reference sequence). The CDR3, as DNA: TGTGCCAGTAGACAGGGAGCTTACACTGAAGCTTTCTTT. Its translation is CASRQGAYTEAFF.

The rearrangement joins TRBV7-9 to TRBJ2-7, with 10 bases fitting TRBD1. The length of the CDR3 is 15 residues. After removal of 5 bases from V and 6 bases from J, the junction contained 10 bases not matched to a gene. Per the germline V gene, CDR1 is SEHNR and CDR2 is FQNEAQ (reference sequence). In DNA, the CDR3 is TGTGCCAGCAGCACCACCGGGACAGGGGAACGCGAGCAGTACTTC. This sequence encodes CASSTTGTGEREQYF.

This clone has just a few counts. This sequence joins TRBV3-1 (or the pseudogene TRBV3-2) and TRBJ1-2; D is undetermined. The CDR3 totals 14 residues. Germline CDR1 and CDR2: LGHDT and YNNKEL (reference sequence). V gave up 0 bases and J gave up 4 bases, with 9 bases separating them. The CDR3 DNA is TGTGCCAGCAGCCAAGAGGGCGTGTCCTATGGCTACACCTTC. Translating it yields CASSQEGVSYGYTF.

The J gene is TRBJ2-1, the V gene TRBV5-1, with D possibly matching TRBD1 (5 bases). V gave up 3 bases and J gave up 7 bases, with 14 bases separating them. From germline, CDR1 is SGHRS and CDR2 YFSETQ. The CDR3 length is 14 residues. The CDR3 sequence is CASSYKTPGNEQFF. The CDR3 DNA reads TGCGCCAGCAGCTATAAGACACCAGGGAATGAGCAGTTCTTC.

V gene TRBV11-2 combines with J gene TRBJ2-1, with 14 bases that match TRBD2. The CDR3 is 15 amino acids. Germline CDR1 is SGHAT and CDR2 is FQNNGV. The ends lost 6 bases at V and 6 bases at J; junction bases unmatched: 4. CDR3 nucleotide sequence: TGTGCCAGCAGTAGGGGACTAGCGGGAGCCAATGAGCAGTTCTTC. Translated: CASSRGLAGANEQFF.

The chain couples TRBV7-8 to TRBJ2-4; TRBD1 matches 7 bases. V gave up 5 bases and J gave up 0 bases; unmatched junction bases: 7. The CDR3 is 16 amino acids. Germline loops: CDR1 SGHVS, CDR2 FQNEAQ. The CDR3 sequence: CASSPWGQIAKNIQYF. The DNA for the CDR3 is TGTGCCAGCAGCCCCTGGGGACAGATAGCCAAAAACATTCAGTACTTC.

This clone occurred once. V is TRBV7-8 and J is TRBJ2-5; possible D gene TRBD2, 6 bases. Germline lookup yields CDR1 SGHVS and CDR2 FQNEAQ. CDR3 length: 15 amino acids. V was shortened by 1 base and J by 5 bases, with 14 bases between the two germline ends. CDR3 in DNA: TGTGCCAGCAGCTTAGTGATAGCGGAGATGGAGACCCAGTACTTC. Translating it yields CASSLVIAEMETQYF.

The rearrangement joins TRBV10-3 to TRBJ2-7, with D possibly being TRBD2 (6 bases). Looked up from germline, CDR1 is ENHRY and CDR2 is SYGVKD. Trimming took off 6 bases at V and 3 bases at J, with 9 bases between the two ends. The CDR3 runs 12 residues. DNA of the CDR3: TGTGCCATCAGCGGGACTCTCTACGAGCAGTACTTC. Residues: CAISGTLYEQYF.

This chain links TRBV6-2 or TRBV6-3 with TRBJ1-2; D gene unclear. Germline V gives CDR1 MNHEY, CDR2 SVGEGT. The germline V and J ends were trimmed by 5 bases and 5 bases, with 9 bases remaining between them. This CDR3 comprises 12 residues. CDR3 DNA: TGTGCCAGCAGTACTCTAAGATATGGCTACACCTTC. It codes for CASSTLRYGYTF.

V and J are TRBV3-1 (or the pseudogene TRBV3-2) and TRBJ2-7; TRBD2 matches 7 bases. This CDR3 spans 12 amino acids. J gave up 9 bases and V 0 bases, and 2 bases lay outside the gene matches. Germline V gene data show CDR1 as LGHDT and CDR2 as YNNKEL (reference sequence). The CDR3, as DNA: TGTGCCAGCAGCCAAGAGGGGGAGGGGCAGTACTTC. Protein product: CASSQEGEGQYF.

The sample holds a few counts of this clone. The J gene is TRBJ1-5, the V gene TRBV7-9; 8 nucleotides align to TRBD1. CDR3 length: 16 amino acids. Looked up from germline, CDR1 is SEHNR and CDR2 is FQNEAQ (reference sequence). V trimming: 0 bases; J trimming: 6 bases; junction bases outside the gene matches: 7. The CDR3: CASSLAAAGGVQPQHF. CDR3 bases: TGTGCCAGCAGCTTAGCTGCGGCAGGGGGCGTTCAGCCCCAGCATTTT. Full variable domain (remainder filled in from reference TRBV7-9 and TRBJ1-5): DTGVSQNPRHKITKRGQNVTFRCDPISEHNRLYWYRQTLGQGPEFLTYFQNEAQLEKSRLLSDRFSAERPKGSFSTLEIQRTEQGDSAMYLCASSLAAAGGVQPQHFGDGTRLSIL.

This chain connects TRBV15 to TRBJ2-5, with D maybe TRBD1 (5 bases). V shed 0 bases and J shed 4 bases, with 12 bases lying between them. This CDR3 comprises 15 residues. Germline V CDR1 and CDR2: LNHNV, YYDKDF (reference sequence). In DNA, the CDR3 is TGTGCCACCAGCAGAGATCCAGGGTCCGGAGAGACCCAGTACTTC. Translating it yields CATSRDPGSGETQYF.

The chain couples TRBV19 to TRBJ1-2; a possible D gene is TRBD1 (6 bases). The V end was cut by 1 base, the J end by 5 bases, with 14 bases between. The germline CDR1 and CDR2 sequences are LNHDA and SQIVND (reference sequence). This CDR3 region has 15 residues. The CDR3 reads CASSIVGGGGYGYTF. DNA for the CDR3: TGTGCCAGTAGTATAGTAGGGGGGGGAGGGTATGGCTACACCTTC.

In its sample, this clone was seen many times. J is TRBJ1-1 and V is TRBV27; possible D gene TRBD1, 6 bases. There are 12 residues in the CDR3. V was pared by 3 bases and J by 5 bases, with 7 bases between. Germline V gene data show CDR1 as MNHEY and CDR2 as SMNVEV (reference sequence). Written as DNA, the CDR3 is TGTGCCAGCAGTTTCAGGGGTACTGAAGCTTTCTTT. This gives the protein CASSFRGTEAFF.

This chain joins TRBV6-2 or TRBV6-3 and TRBJ1-2; tentatively, D is TRBD1 (6 bases). The CDR3 has 13 residues. Germline CDR1 is MNHEY and CDR2 is SVGEGT. V dropped 6 bases and J dropped 2 bases, with 10 bases sitting between them. The CDR3 nucleotides read TGTGCCAGCAGCCGGGACACCAACTATGGCTACACCTTC. Protein sequence: CASSRDTNYGYTF.

V is TRBV7-3 and J is TRBJ2-3; possible D gene TRBD1, 5 bases. Deletions cut 4 bases from V and 8 bases from J, with 16 bases between. Germline V gene lookup returns CDR1 SGHTA and CDR2 FQGTGA. This CDR3 contains 14 residues. CDR3 DNA sequence: TGTGCCAGCAGCTCAGGGCCCAAATGGGCTACGCAGTATTTT. Encoded protein: CASSSGPKWATQYF.

This clone was seen just once. The chain is built from TRBV10-3 and TRBJ1-3, with TRBD1 as a possible D gene (6 bases). CDR1 is ENHRY and CDR2 is SYGVKD in the germline V gene. V dropped 6 bases and J dropped 3 bases, with 12 bases sitting between them. CDR3 length: 14 amino acids. The CDR3 loop reads CAIRQQGSGNTIYF. CDR3 in DNA: TGTGCCATCAGGCAACAGGGTAGTGGAAACACCATATATTTT.